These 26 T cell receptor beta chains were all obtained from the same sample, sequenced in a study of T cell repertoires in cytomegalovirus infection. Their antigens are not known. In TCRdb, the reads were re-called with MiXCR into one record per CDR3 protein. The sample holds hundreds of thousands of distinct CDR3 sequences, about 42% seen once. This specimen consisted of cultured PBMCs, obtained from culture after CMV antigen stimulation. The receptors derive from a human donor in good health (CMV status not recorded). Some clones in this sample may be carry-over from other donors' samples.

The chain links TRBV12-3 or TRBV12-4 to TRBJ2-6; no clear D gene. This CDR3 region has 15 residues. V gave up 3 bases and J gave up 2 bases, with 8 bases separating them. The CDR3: CASSFWGTGANVLTF. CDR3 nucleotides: TGTGCCAGCAGTTTTTGGGGAACTGGGGCCAACGTCCTGACTTTC.

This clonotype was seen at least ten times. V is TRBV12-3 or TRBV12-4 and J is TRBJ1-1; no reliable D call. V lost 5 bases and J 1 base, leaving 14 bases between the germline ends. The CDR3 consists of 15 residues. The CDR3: CASSLLLGQNTEAFF. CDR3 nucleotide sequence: TGTGCCAGCAGTCTCCTGCTTGGGCAGAACACTGAAGCTTTCTTT.

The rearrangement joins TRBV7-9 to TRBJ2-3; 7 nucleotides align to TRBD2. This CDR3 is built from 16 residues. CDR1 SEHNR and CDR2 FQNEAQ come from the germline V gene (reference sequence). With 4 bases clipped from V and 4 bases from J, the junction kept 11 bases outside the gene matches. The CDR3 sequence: CASSSEVGLVPDTQYF. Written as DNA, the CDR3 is TGTGCCAGCAGCTCGGAGGTCGGACTAGTCCCAGATACGCAGTATTTT.

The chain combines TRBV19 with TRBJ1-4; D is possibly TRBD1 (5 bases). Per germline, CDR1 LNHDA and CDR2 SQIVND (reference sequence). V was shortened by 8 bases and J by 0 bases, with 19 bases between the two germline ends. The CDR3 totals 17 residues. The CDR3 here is CASRGHDRQATNEKLFF. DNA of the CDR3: TGTGCCAGTCGGGGCCACGACAGACAAGCAACTAATGAAAAACTGTTTTTT.

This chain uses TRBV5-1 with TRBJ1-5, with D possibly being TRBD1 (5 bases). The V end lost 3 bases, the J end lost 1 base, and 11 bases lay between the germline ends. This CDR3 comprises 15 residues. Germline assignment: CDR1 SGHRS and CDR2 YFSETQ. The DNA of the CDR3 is TGCGCCAGCAGCTGGGGGGGTTCAAGCAATCAGCCCCAGCATTTT. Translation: CASSWGGSSNQPQHF. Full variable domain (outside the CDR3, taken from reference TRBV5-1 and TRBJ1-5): KAGVTQTPRYLIKTRGQQVTLSCSPISGHRSVSWYQQTPGQGLQFLFEYFSETQRNKGNFPGRFSGRQFSNSRSEMNVSTLELGDSALYLCASSWGGSSNQPQHFGDGTRLSIL.

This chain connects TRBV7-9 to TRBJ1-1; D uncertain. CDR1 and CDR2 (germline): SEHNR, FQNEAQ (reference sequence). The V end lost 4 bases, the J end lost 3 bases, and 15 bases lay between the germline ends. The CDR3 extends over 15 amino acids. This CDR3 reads CASSSRREKDTEAFF. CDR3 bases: TGTGCCAGCAGCTCGCGCCGGGAAAAGGACACTGAAGCTTTCTTT. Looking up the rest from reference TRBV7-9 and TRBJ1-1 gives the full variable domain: DTGVSQNPRHKITKRGQNVTFRCDPISEHNRLYWYRQTLGQGPEFLTYFQNEAQLEKSRLLSDRFSAERPKGSFSTLEIQRTEQGDSAMYLCASSSRREKDTEAFFGQGTRLTVV.

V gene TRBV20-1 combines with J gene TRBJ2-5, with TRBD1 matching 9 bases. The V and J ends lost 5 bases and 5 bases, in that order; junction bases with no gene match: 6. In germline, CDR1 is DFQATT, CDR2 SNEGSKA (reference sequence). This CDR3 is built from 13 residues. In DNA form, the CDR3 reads TGCAGTGCTCACAACAGGGGGCCGGAGACCCAGTACTTC. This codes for CSAHNRGPETQYF.

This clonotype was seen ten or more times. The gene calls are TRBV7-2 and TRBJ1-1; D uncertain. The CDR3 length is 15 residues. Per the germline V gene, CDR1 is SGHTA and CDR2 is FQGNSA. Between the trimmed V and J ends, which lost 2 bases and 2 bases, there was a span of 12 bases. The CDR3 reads CASSLKGLLNTEAFF. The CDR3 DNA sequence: TGTGCCAGCAGCTTAAAAGGGCTTTTAAACACTGAAGCTTTCTTT.

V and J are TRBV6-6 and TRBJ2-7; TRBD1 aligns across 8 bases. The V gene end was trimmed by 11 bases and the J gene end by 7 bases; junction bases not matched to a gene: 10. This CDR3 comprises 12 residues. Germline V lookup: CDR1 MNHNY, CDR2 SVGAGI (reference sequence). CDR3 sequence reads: CAAGQGFGEQYF. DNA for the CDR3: TGTGCCGCCGGACAGGGATTTGGGGAGCAGTACTTC.

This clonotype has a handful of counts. CDR3 coding DNA: TGTGCCAGCAGATTAAGAGCCTTCTACGAGCAGTACTTC. Translating it yields CASRLRAFYEQYF. The chain is built from TRBV28 and TRBJ2-7; no clear D gene. There are 13 residues in the CDR3. Trimming removed 6 bases at V and 3 bases at J, with 12 bases between. Germline CDR1 MDHEN, CDR2 SYDVKM. The full variable domain, rest sourced from reference TRBV28 and TRBJ2-7, is DVKVTQSSRYLVKRTGEKVFLECVQDMDHENMFWYRQDPGLGLRLIYFSYDVKMKEKGDIPEGYSVSREKKERFSLILESASTNQTSMYLCASRLRAFYEQYFGPGTRLTVT.

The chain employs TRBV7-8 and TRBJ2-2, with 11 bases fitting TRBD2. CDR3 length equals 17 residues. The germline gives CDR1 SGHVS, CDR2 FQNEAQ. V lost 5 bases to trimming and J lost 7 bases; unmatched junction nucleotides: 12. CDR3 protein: CASSRPSGGTSDGELFF. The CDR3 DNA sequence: TGTGCCAGCAGCCGACCTAGCGGGGGGACCTCCGACGGGGAGCTGTTTTTT.

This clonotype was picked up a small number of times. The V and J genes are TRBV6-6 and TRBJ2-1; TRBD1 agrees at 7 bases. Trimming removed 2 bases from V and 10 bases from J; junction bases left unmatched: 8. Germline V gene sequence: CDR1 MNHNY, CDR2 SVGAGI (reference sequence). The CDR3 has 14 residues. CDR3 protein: CASSYRQGVGEQFF. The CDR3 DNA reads TGTGCCAGCAGTTACCGGCAGGGGGTAGGCGAGCAGTTCTTC.

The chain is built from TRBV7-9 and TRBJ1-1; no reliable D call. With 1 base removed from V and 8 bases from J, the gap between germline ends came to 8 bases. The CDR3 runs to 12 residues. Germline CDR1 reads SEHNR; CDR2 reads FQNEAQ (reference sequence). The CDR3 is CASSLESAEAFF. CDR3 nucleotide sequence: TGTGCCAGCAGCTTAGAATCAGCAGAAGCTTTCTTT.

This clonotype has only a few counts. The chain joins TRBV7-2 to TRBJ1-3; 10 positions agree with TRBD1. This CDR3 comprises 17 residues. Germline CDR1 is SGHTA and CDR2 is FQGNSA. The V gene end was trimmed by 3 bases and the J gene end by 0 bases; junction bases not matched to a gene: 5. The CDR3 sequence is CASSLGTGDHSGNTIYF. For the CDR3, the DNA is TGTGCCAGCAGCTTGGGGACAGGGGATCACTCTGGAAACACCATATATTTT.

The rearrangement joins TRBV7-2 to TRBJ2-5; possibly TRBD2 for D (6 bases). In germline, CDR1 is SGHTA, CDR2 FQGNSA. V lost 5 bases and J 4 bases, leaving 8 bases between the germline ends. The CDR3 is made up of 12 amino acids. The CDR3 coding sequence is TGTGCCAGCAGCGTGGGACTAGAGACCCAGTACTTC. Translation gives CASSVGLETQYF.

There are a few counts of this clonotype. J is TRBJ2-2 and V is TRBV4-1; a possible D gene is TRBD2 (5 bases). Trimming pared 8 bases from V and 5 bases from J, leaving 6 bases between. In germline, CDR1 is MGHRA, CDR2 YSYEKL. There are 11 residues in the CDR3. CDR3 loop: CASSGTGELFF. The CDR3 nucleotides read TGCGCCAGCTCGGGAACCGGGGAGCTGTTTTTT.

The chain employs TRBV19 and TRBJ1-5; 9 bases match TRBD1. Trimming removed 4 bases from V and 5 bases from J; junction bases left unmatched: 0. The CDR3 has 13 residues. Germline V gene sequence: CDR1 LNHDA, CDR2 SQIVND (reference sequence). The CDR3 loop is CASSNRGHQPQHF. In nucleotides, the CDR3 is TGTGCCAGTAGTAACAGGGGGCATCAGCCCCAGCATTTT.

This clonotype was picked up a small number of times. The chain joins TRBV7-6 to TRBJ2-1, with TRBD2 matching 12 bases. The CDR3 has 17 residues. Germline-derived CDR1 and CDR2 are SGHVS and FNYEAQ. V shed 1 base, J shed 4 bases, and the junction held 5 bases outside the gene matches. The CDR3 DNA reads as TGTGCCAGCAGCTTAGTAGTCGGACTAGCGGGGTACAATGAGCAGTTCTTC. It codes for CASSLVVGLAGYNEQFF.

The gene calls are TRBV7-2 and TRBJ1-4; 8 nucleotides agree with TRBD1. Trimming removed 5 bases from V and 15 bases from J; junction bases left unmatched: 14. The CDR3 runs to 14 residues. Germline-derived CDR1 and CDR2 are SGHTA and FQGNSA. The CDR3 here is CASSRVGGPGQVFF. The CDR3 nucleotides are TGTGCCAGCAGCCGGGTGGGGGGACCGGGACAGGTGTTTTTT.

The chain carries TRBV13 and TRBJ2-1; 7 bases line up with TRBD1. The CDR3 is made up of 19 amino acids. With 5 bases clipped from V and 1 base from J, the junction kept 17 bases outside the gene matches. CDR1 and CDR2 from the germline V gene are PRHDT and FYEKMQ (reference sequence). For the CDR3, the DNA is TGTGCCAGCAGCGGAGAAGGACAGGTGGAGGAGTGGTCCTACAATGAGCAGTTCTTC. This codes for CASSGEGQVEEWSYNEQFF.

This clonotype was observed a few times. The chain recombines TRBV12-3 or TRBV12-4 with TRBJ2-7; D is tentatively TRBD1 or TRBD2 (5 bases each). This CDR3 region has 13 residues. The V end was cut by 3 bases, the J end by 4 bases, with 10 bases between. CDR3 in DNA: TGTGCCAGCAGTTTTTTGGGGGTATACGAGCAGTACTTC. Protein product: CASSFLGVYEQYF.

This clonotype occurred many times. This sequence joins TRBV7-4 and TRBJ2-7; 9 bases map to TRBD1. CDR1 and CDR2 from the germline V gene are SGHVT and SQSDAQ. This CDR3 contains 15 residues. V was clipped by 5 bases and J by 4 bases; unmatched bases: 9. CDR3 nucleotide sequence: TGTGCCAGCAGCGTAAAACAGGGGGCCGGGTACGAGCAGTACTTC. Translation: CASSVKQGAGYEQYF.

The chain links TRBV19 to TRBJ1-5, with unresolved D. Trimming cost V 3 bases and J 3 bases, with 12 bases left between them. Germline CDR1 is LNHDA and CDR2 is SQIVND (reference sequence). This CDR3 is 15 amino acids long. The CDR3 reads CASSIIQEVNQPQHF. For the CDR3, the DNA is TGTGCCAGTAGTATCATTCAGGAAGTCAATCAGCCCCAGCATTTT.

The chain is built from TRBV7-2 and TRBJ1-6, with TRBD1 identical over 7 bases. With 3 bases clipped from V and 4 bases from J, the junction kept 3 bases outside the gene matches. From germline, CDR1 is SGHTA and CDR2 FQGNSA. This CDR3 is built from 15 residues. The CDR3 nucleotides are TGTGCCAGCAGCTTCCCGGGACAGTATAATTCACCCCTCCACTTT. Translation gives CASSFPGQYNSPLHF.

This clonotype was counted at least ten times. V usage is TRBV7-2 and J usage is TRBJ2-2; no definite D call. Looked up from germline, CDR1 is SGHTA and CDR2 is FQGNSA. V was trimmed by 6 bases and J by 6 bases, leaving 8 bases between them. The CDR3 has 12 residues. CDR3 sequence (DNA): TGTGCCAGCAGACAGATAGCCGGGGAGCTGTTTTTT. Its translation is CASRQIAGELFF.

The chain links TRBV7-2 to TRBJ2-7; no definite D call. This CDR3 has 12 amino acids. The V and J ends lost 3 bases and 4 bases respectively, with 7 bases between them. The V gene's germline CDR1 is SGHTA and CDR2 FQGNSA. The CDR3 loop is CASSFDPYEQYF. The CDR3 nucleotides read TGTGCCAGCAGCTTCGACCCGTACGAGCAGTACTTC. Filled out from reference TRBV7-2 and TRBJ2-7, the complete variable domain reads GAGVSQSPSNKVTEKGKDVELRCDPISGHTALYWYRQSLGQGLEFLIYFQGNSAPDKSGLPSDRFSAERTGGSVSTLTIQRTQQEDSAVYLCASSFDPYEQYFGPGTRLTVT.